This TCR beta chain was identified during a study of cytotoxic CD8 clonotypes in ibrutinib-treated CLL. Background on the study: Of a cohort that held about a dozen relapsed/refractory and 15 treatment-naive patients, some 17 were IGHV unmutated. Sequenced samples delivered averages of around 260,000 productive templates and around 90,000 productive rearrangements. Study results and limitations: Clonality correlated strongly with circulating CD8+ T cells and exceeded age-matched healthy donors at baseline.

The germline V gene has CDR1 SGDLS and CDR2 YYNGEE. The CDR3 loop spans 13 amino acids. Trimming cost V 0 bases and J 7 bases, with 10 bases left between them. Libraries were prepared by immunoSEQ multiplex PCR; TCRdb keeps only in-frame clonotypes and omits some of them. The sample yields under 150,000 clones, about 85% seen once. Regarding this clone: What it binds is unknown.

The TCR sequence derives from a human donor with chronic lymphocytic leukemia. The sequenced sample was PBMCs, obtained after 24 months of ibrutinib treatment. The chain couples TRBV9 to TRBJ1-2; D remains ambiguous. CDR3 coding DNA: TGTGCCAGCAGCGTAGTATCGGGGAGTGGCTACACCTTC. This encodes CASSVVSGSGYTF. The full variable domain, its missing parts supplied by reference TRBV9 and TRBJ1-2, is DSGVTQTPKHLITATGQRVTLRCSPRSGDLSVYWYQQSLDQGLQFLIQYYNGEERAKGNILERFSAQQFPDLHSELNLSSLELGDSALYFCASSVVSGSGYTFGSGTRLTVV.